Below, 27 T cell receptor beta chains from the same sample are listed, as sequenced in a study of OX40 agonist ivuxolimab in advanced cancers. Clones were sequenced by immunoSEQ multiplex PCR, and TCRdb holds only the in-frame ones, with some missing. The sample records about 62,000 clones, almost 95% being singletons. The sequences come from CD4+ or CD8+ T cells sorted from blood, collected in a trial of the OX40 agonist ivuxolimab. All receptors derive from an adult with an advanced solid tumor such as melanoma, head and neck, liver or kidney cancer.

The CDR3 coding sequence is TGTGCCACCAGCAGAGCTAACAGTAATGAAAAACTGTTTTTT. Translated: CATSRANSNEKLFF. This chain connects TRBV15 to TRBJ1-4; D gene uncertain. Trimming shortened V by 1 base and J by 4 bases, and 7 bases separated the two germline ends. CDR1 is LNHNV, CDR2 YYDKDF, per germline (reference sequence). The CDR3 totals 14 residues.

The V and J genes are TRBV2 and TRBJ1-1; TRBD1 matches at 9 bases. Germline lookup yields CDR1 SNHLY and CDR2 FYNNEI. There are 16 residues in the CDR3. The V and J ends lost 4 bases and 7 bases, in that order; junction bases with no gene match: 13. CDR3: CASSGSMTGQGIEAFF. The CDR3 bases are TGTGCCAGCAGTGGGAGTATGACAGGACAGGGGATTGAAGCTTTCTTT.

In this sample, this clone turned up a few times. This chain links TRBV6-1 with TRBJ2-3, with 10 bases lining up with TRBD1. The CDR3 sequence is 13 residues long. V lost 10 bases to trimming and J lost 1 base; unmatched junction nucleotides: 2. Germline CDR1 is MNHNS and CDR2 is SASEGT. CDR3 region: CATGTGGTDTQYF. As DNA, the CDR3 is TGTGCCACCGGGACAGGGGGCACAGATACGCAGTATTTT.

V is TRBV16 and J is TRBJ2-1; the D is unclear. Germline CDR1 reads KGHSY; CDR2 reads FQNENV. V was pared by 2 bases and J by 3 bases, with 8 bases between. The CDR3 runs to 14 residues. In nucleotides, the CDR3 is TGTGCCAGCAGCCAAAGTAAATACTACAATGAGCAGTTCTTC. It codes for CASSQSKYYNEQFF.

The table lists this clone with a few counts. The genes are TRBV4-2 and TRBJ1-5; D unresolved. The V and J ends lost 1 base and 5 bases respectively, with 6 bases between them. Germline CDR1 is LGHNA and CDR2 is YNFKEQ. The CDR3 loop spans 13 amino acids. CDR3 coding DNA: TGTGCCAGCAGCCAAGTTCAAGATCAGCCCCAGCATTTT. It codes for CASSQVQDQPQHF.

The genes are TRBV19 and TRBJ2-3; weak D call: TRBD2 (6 bases). This CDR3 is 16 amino acids long. Trimming stripped 3 bases from V and 6 bases from J, with 19 bases between. Germline CDR1 reads LNHDA; CDR2 reads SQIVND (reference sequence). The CDR3 coding sequence is TGTGCCAGTAGTATCAGCGGGCACCTCAGAGGGGATACGCAGTATTTT. Protein product: CASSISGHLRGDTQYF.

CDR3 nucleotides: TGTGCCAGCATTACTAGCGGGGGGGCAGATACGCAGTATTTT. The encoded protein is CASITSGGADTQYF. This sequence joins TRBV11-2 and TRBJ2-3; TRBD2 matches at 13 bases. The CDR3 is 14 residues long. After removal of 7 bases from V and 4 bases from J, the junction contained 2 bases not matched to a gene. Germline V CDR1 and CDR2: SGHAT, FQNNGV.

The chain carries TRBV9 and TRBJ2-7; 9 nucleotides agree with TRBD1. The germline V gene has CDR1 SGDLS and CDR2 YYNGEE. V trimming: 4 bases; J trimming: 5 bases; junction bases outside the gene matches: 7. The CDR3 is 14 residues long. The DNA for the CDR3 is TGTGCCAGCAGCCGCGGACAGGGGCTTAACGAGCAGTACTTC. Protein: CASSRGQGLNEQYF. The full variable domain, its missing parts supplied by reference TRBV9 and TRBJ2-7, is DSGVTQTPKHLITATGQRVTLRCSPRSGDLSVYWYQQSLDQGLQFLIQYYNGEERAKGNILERFSAQQFPDLHSELNLSSLELGDSALYFCASSRGQGLNEQYFGPGTRLTVT.

CDR3 residues: CASSYGENTEAFF. In DNA, the CDR3 is TGTGCCAGCAGTTACGGAGAGAACACTGAAGCTTTCTTT. This chain links TRBV6-5 with TRBJ1-1; D unresolved. Trimming took off 2 bases at V and 1 base at J, with 5 bases between the two ends. The germline V gene encodes CDR1 MNHEY and CDR2 SVGAGI. The CDR3 runs to 13 residues.

The count of this clone is one. This chain uses TRBV7-3 with TRBJ2-1, with D possibly matching TRBD2 (6 bases). CDR1 SGHTA and CDR2 FQGTGA come from the germline V gene. V dropped 5 bases and J dropped 8 bases, with 16 bases sitting between them. The CDR3 has 14 amino acids. The CDR3 protein is CASSPTGTLHEQFF. The CDR3 DNA is TGTGCCAGCAGCCCCACCGGGACTCTTCATGAGCAGTTCTTC.

The CDR3 reads CASSSLVGKETQYF. CDR3 DNA sequence: TGTGCCAGCAGTTCCCTAGTAGGGAAGGAGACCCAGTACTTC. The chain links TRBV6-5 to TRBJ2-5; D gene unclear. V was cut by 4 bases and J by 5 bases, with 14 bases left in between. CDR1 is MNHEY and CDR2 is SVGAGI in the germline V gene. The CDR3 length is 14 residues.

The V gene is TRBV7-9, the J gene TRBJ2-3; a weak D match, TRBD2 (5 bases). Germline CDR1 is SEHNR and CDR2 is FQNEAQ (reference sequence). This CDR3 comprises 11 residues. Trimming took 5 bases from V and 10 from J, leaving 10 bases between them. The CDR3 coding sequence is TGTGCCAGCAGCCCCCGGGAAGCGCAGTATTTT. Its translation is CASSPREAQYF.

This sequence joins TRBV4-1 and TRBJ2-5; 10 nucleotides agree with TRBD2. There are 14 residues in the CDR3. Germline CDR1 MGHRA, CDR2 YSYEKL. The ends lost 4 bases at V and 5 bases at J; junction bases unmatched: 4. This CDR3 reads CASSPGLAMETQYF. In nucleotides, the CDR3 is TGCGCCAGCAGCCCGGGACTAGCGATGGAGACCCAGTACTTC.

This clone was counted a few times. The rearrangement uses TRBV5-1 and TRBJ2-2, with 8 nucleotides matching TRBD2. The length of the CDR3 is 16 residues. Trimming cost V 4 bases and J 3 bases; bases outside gene matches: 8. Germline V gene sequence: CDR1 SGHRS, CDR2 YFSETQ. For the CDR3, the DNA is TGCGCCAGCAGCCCGTCACTAGCGGACTACACCGGGGAGCTGTTTTTT. Translated: CASSPSLADYTGELFF.

The gene calls are TRBV7-3 and TRBJ2-1; the match to TRBD2 covers 10 bases. Germline CDR1 is SGHTA and CDR2 is FQGTGA. The junction had 5 bases not matched to a gene; V was cut back by 2 bases and J by 7 bases. The CDR3 extends over 15 amino acids. In nucleotides, the CDR3 is TGTGCCAGCAGCTTACTAGCGGGAGATGGTAATGAGCAGTTCTTC. It codes for CASSLLAGDGNEQFF.

This chain uses TRBV5-1 with TRBJ1-1, with TRBD1 as a possible D gene (6 bases). Germline V CDR1 and CDR2: SGHRS, YFSETQ. The CDR3 runs 15 residues. Trimming took 3 bases from V and 4 from J, leaving 16 bases between them. The CDR3 sequence: CASSYAGASSTEAFF. In DNA, the CDR3 is TGCGCCAGCAGCTACGCGGGGGCTTCGAGCACTGAAGCTTTCTTT.

This clone showed up just once. The DNA for the CDR3 is TGTGCCAGCAGCGCAAGGCAGGGACTAGCGGGAGGGCCAGATACGCAGTATTTT. Translated: CASSARQGLAGGPDTQYF. The V and J genes are TRBV14 and TRBJ2-3; 16 bases agree with TRBD2. The CDR3 sequence is 18 residues long. The ends lost 5 bases at V and 4 bases at J; junction bases unmatched: 9. The germline V gene has CDR1 SGHDN and CDR2 FVKESK.

This clone appeared a single time. The J gene is TRBJ2-1, the V gene TRBV15; the D gene is possibly TRBD2 (5 bases). CDR3 length equals 16 residues. V gave up 5 bases and J gave up 8 bases, with 22 bases separating them. The V gene's germline CDR1 is LNHNV and CDR2 YYDKDF (reference sequence). Here the CDR3 DNA reads TGTGCCACCAGCTCCCGGCGGGCGGAACAGCGCGATGAGCAGTTCTTC. Its translation: CATSSRRAEQRDEQFF.

The chain recombines TRBV18 with TRBJ2-5; weak D call: TRBD2 (5 bases). TRBJ2-7 explains the end of the DNA better; the J call may be wrong. CDR3 size: 15 residues. Per the germline V gene, CDR1 is KGHSH and CDR2 is LQKENI. In DNA form, the CDR3 reads TGTGCCAGCTCACCAGCGAGCGGTTCGTCCTACGAGCAGTACTTC. This gives the protein CASSPASGSSYEQYF.

This clone was recorded a few times. J is TRBJ2-1 and V is TRBV5-1, with D possibly matching TRBD1 (5 bases). V was cut by 8 bases and J by 4 bases, with 13 bases left in between. This CDR3 comprises 13 residues. Germline-derived CDR1 and CDR2 are SGHRS and YFSETQ. The CDR3 region has the DNA TGCGCCAGTGGACAAGTTGGGTACAATGAGCAGTTCTTC. This sequence encodes CASGQVGYNEQFF.

The chain is built from TRBV15 and TRBJ2-1; either TRBD1 or TRBD2 may supply D (5 bases each). Trimming took off 1 base at V and 4 bases at J, with 14 bases between the two ends. Germline values: CDR1 LNHNV, CDR2 YYDKDF (reference sequence). This CDR3 is 16 amino acids long. CDR3 loop: CATSRGGTLMYNEQFF. CDR3 DNA: TGTGCCACCAGCAGAGGGGGGACGCTCATGTACAATGAGCAGTTCTTC.

V is TRBV11-2 and J is TRBJ2-4, with a possible D match to TRBD1 (6 bases). From germline, CDR1 is SGHAT and CDR2 FQNNGV. CDR3 size: 15 residues. The V and J ends lost 1 base and 3 bases respectively, with 10 bases between them. The CDR3 nucleotides are TGTGCCAGCAGCTTAGGGGGGCATAGCAAAAACATTCAGTACTTC. Translated: CASSLGGHSKNIQYF.

The gene calls are TRBV12-5 and TRBJ1-2; D uncertain. The germline V gene has CDR1 LGHNT and CDR2 FRNRAP. There are 12 residues in the CDR3. The germline V and J ends were trimmed by 6 bases and 4 bases, with 9 bases remaining between them. The CDR3, as DNA: TGTGCTAGTGGCCCAACGTCCTATGGCTACACCTTC. This translates into CASGPTSYGYTF. Full variable domain (rest looked up from reference TRBV12-5 and TRBJ1-2): DARVTQTPRHKVTEMGQEVTMRCQPILGHNTVFWYRQTMMQGLELLAYFRNRAPLDDSGMPKDRFSAEMPDATLATLKIQPSEPRDSAVYFCASGPTSYGYTFGSGTRLTVV.

The V gene is TRBV5-4, the J gene TRBJ2-7; 8 nucleotides match TRBD1. Trimming at V came to 2 bases and at J to 6 bases, leaving 10 bases not matched to a gene. Germline loops: CDR1 SGHNT, CDR2 YYREEE (reference sequence). CDR3 size: 15 residues. The CDR3 sequence: CASSFRGQAPGEQYF. Here the CDR3 DNA reads TGTGCCAGCAGCTTTAGGGGACAGGCTCCTGGCGAGCAGTACTTC.

The chain couples TRBV15 to TRBJ1-1; D remains unclear. Deletions cut 1 base from V and 4 bases from J, with 7 bases between. This CDR3 is 13 amino acids long. Per the germline V gene, CDR1 is LNHNV and CDR2 is YYDKDF (reference sequence). CDR3 residues: CATSRVLGTEAFF. As DNA, the CDR3 is TGTGCCACCAGCAGAGTTCTTGGCACTGAAGCTTTCTTT.

The chain uses TRBV4-1 and TRBJ1-4; the D is unclear. This CDR3 has 13 amino acids. With 6 bases removed from V and 4 bases from J, the gap between germline ends came to 9 bases. Germline assignment: CDR1 MGHRA and CDR2 YSYEKL. CDR3 loop: CASRPLGNEKLFF. The CDR3 DNA sequence: TGCGCCAGCAGGCCCTTGGGTAATGAAAAACTGTTTTTT.

This clone was recorded a few times. This chain connects TRBV10-2 to TRBJ2-7; weak D call: TRBD1 (5 bases). This CDR3 has 11 amino acids. Germline V gene lookup returns CDR1 WSHSY and CDR2 SAAADI. Deletions cut 6 bases from V and 4 bases from J, with 7 bases between. The CDR3 here is CASSQGYEQYF. In DNA form, the CDR3 reads TGCGCCAGCAGCCAGGGTTACGAGCAGTACTTC.